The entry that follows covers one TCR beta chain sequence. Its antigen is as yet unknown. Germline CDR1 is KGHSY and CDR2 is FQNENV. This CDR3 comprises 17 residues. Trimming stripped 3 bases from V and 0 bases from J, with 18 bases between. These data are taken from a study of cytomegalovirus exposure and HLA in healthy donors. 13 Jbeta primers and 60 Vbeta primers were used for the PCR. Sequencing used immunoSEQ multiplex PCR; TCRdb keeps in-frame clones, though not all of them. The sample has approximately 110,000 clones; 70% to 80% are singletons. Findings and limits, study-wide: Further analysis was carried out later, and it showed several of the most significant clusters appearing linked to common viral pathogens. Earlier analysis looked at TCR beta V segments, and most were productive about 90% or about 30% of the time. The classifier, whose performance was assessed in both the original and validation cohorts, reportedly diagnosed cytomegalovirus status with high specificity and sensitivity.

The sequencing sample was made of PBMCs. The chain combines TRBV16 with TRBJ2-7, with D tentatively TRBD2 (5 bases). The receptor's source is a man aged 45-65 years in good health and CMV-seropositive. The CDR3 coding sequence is TGTGCCAGCAGCCATTGGGAGAATTCAGGTTCCTCCTACGAGCAGTACTTC. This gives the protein CASSHWENSGSSYEQYF.